These 26 T cell receptor beta chains share one sample of origin, sequenced in a study of cytomegalovirus exposure and HLA in healthy donors. A multiplex PCR was run with 60 Vbeta primers and 13 Jbeta primers. Using immunoSEQ multiplex PCR, the repertoire was profiled, and TCRdb retains in-frame clones only, with some absent. Its table records approximately 100,000 clones. The sequencing sample was made of PBMCs. The origin of the receptors is a man in his fifties or sixties in good health and CMV-seropositive.

The V call is TRBV30, the J call TRBJ1-5; D not certain. From germline, CDR1 is GTSNPN and CDR2 SVGIG (reference sequence). The germline V and J ends were trimmed by 1 base and 8 bases, with 9 bases remaining between them. The CDR3 is 12 amino acids. CDR3 bases: TGTGCCTGGAGTGGAGGTCCGGAGCCCCAGCATTTT. This gives the protein CAWSGGPEPQHF.

The rearrangement uses TRBV7-6 and TRBJ2-7, with 10 bases aligning to TRBD2. The J segment lost 4 bases and the V segment lost 2 bases, leaving 5 bases of the junction unmatched. In germline, CDR1 is SGHVS, CDR2 FNYEAQ. The CDR3 is 15 amino acids. Here the CDR3 reads CASSLPSGSVYEQYV. CDR3 bases: TGTGCCAGCAGCTTACCTAGCGGGAGTGTGTACGAGCAGTACGTC.

This sequence joins TRBV30 and TRBJ1-2; D unclear. Germline V lookup: CDR1 GTSNPN, CDR2 SVGIG (reference sequence). CDR3 length: 14 residues. V lost 2 bases to trimming and J lost 3 bases, with 13 bases between them. The CDR3: CAWSSQTNYYGYTF. The CDR3 coding sequence is TGTGCCTGGAGTTCGCAAACTAATTACTATGGCTACACCTTC.

The V call is TRBV19, the J call TRBJ1-5, with 7 bases aligning to TRBD1. The CDR3 totals 18 residues. J lost 0 bases, V lost 4 bases, and 12 bases had no gene match. Germline CDR1 reads LNHDA; CDR2 reads SQIVND (reference sequence). Here the CDR3 DNA reads TGTGCCAGTAGTAATGGGGCCTGGGACAGACTTAGCAATCAGCCCCAGCATTTT. Encoded protein: CASSNGAWDRLSNQPQHF.

This chain connects TRBV9 to TRBJ2-6; tentatively, D is TRBD2 (6 bases). The CDR3 has 15 residues. Trimming took 2 bases from V and 2 from J, leaving 8 bases between them. Germline V gene sequence: CDR1 SGDLS, CDR2 YYNGEE. The CDR3 sequence is CASSVEGTGANVLTF. CDR3 bases: TGTGCCAGCAGCGTGGAGGGAACTGGGGCCAACGTCCTGACTTTC. The whole variable domain, filled in from reference TRBV9 and TRBJ2-6, reads DSGVTQTPKHLITATGQRVTLRCSPRSGDLSVYWYQQSLDQGLQFLIQYYNGEERAKGNILERFSAQQFPDLHSELNLSSLELGDSALYFCASSVEGTGANVLTFGAGSRLTVL.

The chain employs TRBV29-1 and TRBJ2-2; D gene unclear. V was clipped by 7 bases and J by 3 bases, with 6 bases between them. Germline loops: CDR1 SQVTM, CDR2 ANQGSEA. This CDR3 is 11 amino acids long. CDR3 sequence reads: CSARDTGELFF. CDR3 DNA sequence: TGCAGCGCCCGGGACACCGGGGAGCTGTTTTTT.

The chain employs TRBV2 and TRBJ2-4; 7 bases are a match to TRBD2. Germline V lookup: CDR1 SNHLY, CDR2 FYNNEI. The CDR3 runs 13 residues. Trimming removed 8 bases from V and 1 base from J; junction bases left unmatched: 2. The CDR3, as DNA: TGTGCCAGCGGGGAGGGGGCCAAAAACATTCAGTACTTC. Translation: CASGEGAKNIQYF.

A remark on this clone: The germline gene is not matched at one end of the junction; a read error may be the cause. This chain joins TRBV7-7 and TRBJ2-2; D is perhaps TRBD1 (5 bases). CDR3 length: 15 amino acids. Germline lookup yields CDR1 SSHAT and CDR2 FNYEAQ (reference sequence). The CDR3 is CASSPQVLNTGELFF. The DNA of the CDR3 is TGTGCTAGCAGCCCACAGGTGTTAAACACCGGGGAGCTGTTTTTT.

J is TRBJ1-2 and V is TRBV4-2; D call uncertain. Trimming removed 5 bases from V and 4 bases from J, with 17 bases in between. Germline CDR1 reads LGHNA; CDR2 reads YNFKEQ. CDR3 length: 15 amino acids. The CDR3 sequence is CASSTMGENFYGYTF. The DNA for the CDR3 is TGTGCCAGCAGCACGATGGGAGAGAACTTCTATGGCTACACCTTC.

This sequence joins TRBV4-1 and TRBJ1-4; 9 nucleotides line up with TRBD1. V shed 3 bases and J 10 bases; nucleotides not matched to a gene: 9. The CDR3 extends over 15 amino acids. Germline V gene sequence: CDR1 MGHRA, CDR2 YSYEKL. The CDR3 loop reads CASSQGQGLTGKLFF. The CDR3 bases are TGCGCCAGCAGCCAGGGACAGGGACTGACGGGAAAACTGTTTTTT.

V gene TRBV29-1 combines with J gene TRBJ1-1, with a tentative D call TRBD1 (5 bases). This CDR3 contains 13 residues. CDR1 is SQVTM and CDR2 is ANQGSEA in the germline V gene. The ends were cut back, 4 bases at V and 0 bases at J, with 9 bases in the middle. For the CDR3, the DNA is TGCAGCGTTGCCCGACAGTTGAACACTGAAGCTTTCTTT. It encodes CSVARQLNTEAFF.

Details on this clone: Sequence at one end of the junction differs from germline and may be a read error. V is TRBV7-7 and J is TRBJ2-5; D possibly corresponds to TRBD2 (6 bases). Germline CDR1 reads SSHAT; CDR2 reads FNYEAQ (reference sequence). CDR3 length: 18 amino acids. CDR3 loop: CASSPSLLSGVGQETQYF. The CDR3 DNA follows: TGTGCTAGCAGCCCCAGTCTTCTCTCGGGAGTGGGGCAAGAGACCCAGTACTTC.

This chain connects TRBV7-9 to TRBJ2-1; 13 positions agree with TRBD2. The CDR3 has 14 amino acids. J gave up 8 bases and V 6 bases, and 4 bases lay outside the gene matches. Germline CDR1 reads SEHNR; CDR2 reads FQNEAQ (reference sequence). The CDR3 region is CASRSGTSGDEQFF. CDR3 DNA sequence: TGTGCCAGCAGGTCCGGGACTAGCGGGGATGAGCAGTTCTTC. The entire variable domain, with the rest obtained from reference TRBV7-9 and TRBJ2-1, is as follows: DTGVSQNPRHKITKRGQNVTFRCDPISEHNRLYWYRQTLGQGPEFLTYFQNEAQLEKSRLLSDRFSAERPKGSFSTLEIQRTEQGDSAMYLCASRSGTSGDEQFFGPGTRLTVL.

The rearrangement links TRBV18 to TRBJ2-2, with TRBD2 as a possible D gene (5 bases). CDR3 length: 13 amino acids. Between the trimmed V and J ends, which lost 3 bases and 5 bases, there was a span of 7 bases. In germline, CDR1 is KGHSH, CDR2 LQKENI. CDR3 bases: TGTGCCAGCTCACCGACGGGGACCGGGGAGCTGTTTTTT. Its protein is CASSPTGTGELFF.

V gene TRBV6-5 combines with J gene TRBJ2-5; D is ambiguous. V was pared by 0 bases and J by 5 bases, with 10 bases between. Germline CDR1 MNHEY, CDR2 SVGAGI. The CDR3 runs to 14 residues. CDR3 in DNA: TGTGCCAGCAGTTACTCGTTCAGTGCTGAGACCCAGTACTTC. It codes for CASSYSFSAETQYF.

Regarding this clone: Distinct nucleotide sequences in the sample also encode this CDR3. This chain connects TRBV14 to TRBJ1-1; D is possibly TRBD1 (6 bases). V was cut by 1 base and J by 0 bases, with 9 bases left in between. The CDR3 length is 15 residues. Germline V gene lookup returns CDR1 SGHDN and CDR2 FVKESK. CDR3 in amino acids: CASSQVGGVNTEAFF. CDR3 DNA: TGTGCCAGCAGCCAAGTAGGGGGGGTGAACACTGAAGCTTTCTTT.

This chain uses TRBV11-2 with TRBJ2-7; D is possibly TRBD2 (5 bases). The germline V gene has CDR1 SGHAT and CDR2 FQNNGV. The CDR3 is 17 amino acids. V was pared by 1 base and J by 0 bases, with 16 bases between. In nucleotides, the CDR3 is TGTGCCAGCAGCTTAGTAGGTTCGAGGGTCGGCTCCTACGAGCAGTACGTC. Its translation: CASSLVGSRVGSYEQYV.

The rearrangement joins TRBV6-5 to TRBJ1-1, with TRBD1 matching 7 bases. This CDR3 has 14 amino acids. The V segment lost 0 bases and the J segment 4 bases; nucleotides outside the gene matches: 2. Per germline, CDR1 MNHEY and CDR2 SVGAGI. The CDR3: CASSYSTGITEAFF. The CDR3 nucleotides are TGTGCCAGCAGTTACTCGACAGGGATCACTGAAGCTTTCTTT.

The chain uses TRBV4-2 and TRBJ2-7, with D tentatively TRBD2 (5 bases). V gave up 0 bases and J gave up 0 bases, with 12 bases separating them. The CDR3 length is 16 residues. CDR1 and CDR2 from the germline V gene are LGHNA and YNFKEQ. The CDR3 DNA follows: TGTGCCAGCAGCCAAGAAAGGAGGACTGACTCCTACGAGCAGTACTTC. Translated: CASSQERRTDSYEQYF.

The chain links TRBV6-5 to TRBJ2-3; 7 bases line up with TRBD2. From germline, CDR1 is MNHEY and CDR2 SVGAGI. With 5 bases clipped from V and 6 bases from J, the junction kept 11 bases outside the gene matches. This CDR3 is built from 15 residues. The CDR3 is CASSRASGTIDTQYF. CDR3 nucleotide sequence: TGTGCCAGCAGTCGCGCCAGCGGGACTATCGATACGCAGTATTTT.

The V call is TRBV5-1, the J call TRBJ2-7; 11 bases line up with TRBD1. CDR3 length: 16 amino acids. V was clipped by 0 bases and J by 3 bases; unmatched bases: 5. Looked up from germline, CDR1 is SGHRS and CDR2 is YFSETQ. The CDR3 spells CASSLGGGTGGYEQYV. Here the CDR3 DNA reads TGCGCCAGCAGCTTGGGGGGCGGGACAGGGGGCTACGAGCAGTACGTC.

The chain recombines TRBV27 with TRBJ2-2; perhaps TRBD2 as D (6 bases). CDR1 MNHEY and CDR2 SMNVEV come from the germline V gene (reference sequence). V lost 3 bases and J lost 5, with 16 bases in between. The CDR3 consists of 16 residues. The CDR3 protein is CASSFLPGRGTGELFF. In DNA form, the CDR3 reads TGTGCCAGCAGTTTCCTCCCCGGGAGAGGTACCGGGGAGCTGTTTTTT.

The chain links TRBV25-1 to TRBJ2-1; 9 positions match TRBD2. The CDR3 has 15 residues. V lost 0 bases, J lost 10 bases, and 7 bases stayed unmatched. Germline V gives CDR1 MGHDK, CDR2 SYGVNS. CDR3 nucleotide sequence: TGTGCCAGCAGTGAATATAGGCCAGCGGGAGGAGAGCAGTTCTTC. Amino acids: CASSEYRPAGGEQFF. The entire variable domain, with the rest obtained from reference TRBV25-1 and TRBJ2-1, is as follows: EADIYQTPRYLVIGTGKKITLECSQTMGHDKMYWYQQDPGMELHLIHYSYGVNSTEKGDLSSESTVSRIRTEHFPLTLESARPSHTSQYLCASSEYRPAGGEQFFGPGTRLTVL.

The rearrangement joins TRBV5-6 to TRBJ2-5; 7 bases line up with TRBD1. The junction had 4 bases not matched to a gene; V was cut back by 6 bases and J by 5 bases. This CDR3 has 12 amino acids. Germline loops: CDR1 SGHDT, CDR2 YYEEEE. The CDR3 sequence is CASTLTGETQYF. In nucleotides, the CDR3 is TGTGCCAGCACCCTGACAGGGGAGACCCAGTACTTC. Based on the CDR3 plus reference TRBV5-6 and TRBJ2-5, the full variable domain is DAGVTQSPTHLIKTRGQQVTLRCSPKSGHDTVSWYQQALGQGPQFIFQYYEEEERQRGNFPDRFSGHQFPNYSSELNVNALLLGDSALYLCASTLTGETQYFGPGTRLLVL.

This chain uses TRBV4-2 with TRBJ1-2; 9 bases are shared with TRBD1. The CDR3 covers 17 residues. The V gene end was trimmed by 0 bases and the J gene end by 8 bases; junction bases not matched to a gene: 13. Germline V lookup: CDR1 LGHNA, CDR2 YNFKEQ. DNA of the CDR3: TGTGCCAGCAGCCAAGATAGGGGGACAGGGCCTGCCAGAGGCTACACCTTC. It is translated as CASSQDRGTGPARGYTF.

The rearrangement uses TRBV7-9 and TRBJ2-7, with 11 bases aligning to TRBD2. CDR3 length: 14 amino acids. Unmatched junction bases numbered 4, after V lost 5 bases and J lost 4 bases. Germline V gives CDR1 SEHNR, CDR2 FQNEAQ (reference sequence). The chain's CDR3 is CASSPGTSGYEQYF. CDR3 in DNA: TGTGCCAGCAGCCCCGGGACTAGCGGATACGAGCAGTACTTC.